Each of the 20 T cell receptor beta chains below was sequenced from the same sample in a study of OX40 agonist ivuxolimab in advanced cancers. Generated by immunoSEQ multiplex PCR, the TCRdb table keeps only in-frame clones and is missing some. The sample shows about 36,000 clones, around 77% of them seen only once. Sequencing used CD4+ or CD8+ T cells sorted from blood, obtained in a trial of the OX40 agonist ivuxolimab. These receptors were collected from an adult with an advanced solid tumor such as melanoma, head and neck, liver or kidney cancer.

The V call is TRBV6-1, the J call TRBJ2-1, with a tentative D call TRBD1 (6 bases). Germline CDR1 MNHNS, CDR2 SASEGT. The CDR3 has 14 amino acids. The germline V and J ends were trimmed by 6 bases and 2 bases, with 11 bases remaining between them. This chain's CDR3 is CASSRTVTYNEQFF. CDR3 nucleotides: TGTGCCAGCAGCAGGACAGTAACCTACAATGAGCAGTTCTTC.

The V call is TRBV2, the J call TRBJ1-1; 7 bases are shared with TRBD1. Germline V CDR1 and CDR2: SNHLY, FYNNEI. The CDR3 is made up of 16 amino acids. J was trimmed by 0 bases and V by 5 bases; bases with no gene match: 9. The CDR3 here is CASSKRRQGLNTEAFF. CDR3 DNA sequence: TGTGCCAGCAGTAAACGGCGACAGGGATTGAACACTGAAGCTTTCTTT.

V is TRBV9 and J is TRBJ1-2; D unresolved. This CDR3 comprises 15 residues. The V gene's germline CDR1 is SGDLS and CDR2 YYNGEE. Deletions cut 4 bases from V and 1 base from J, with 14 bases between. The DNA for the CDR3 is TGTGCCAGCAGCCCAGCCGGATCCAATAACTATGGCTACACCTTC. Translation: CASSPAGSNNYGYTF.

This clone turned up a few times. The chain carries TRBV6-1 and TRBJ2-3; D tentatively fits TRBD1 or TRBD2 (6 bases each). The CDR3 is 17 amino acids. Germline CDR1 and CDR2: MNHNS and SASEGT. The germline V and J ends were trimmed by 2 bases and 0 bases, with 15 bases remaining between them. Here the CDR3 reads CASSEKVYGGSTDTQYF. The DNA for the CDR3 is TGTGCCAGCAGTGAAAAGGTTTACGGGGGCAGCACAGATACGCAGTATTTT.

Comment on this clone: This specimen includes other DNA sequences encoding the same CDR3. The gene calls are TRBV4-1 and TRBJ1-1, with 8 bases matching TRBD1. CDR1 and CDR2 (germline): MGHRA, YSYEKL. This CDR3 has 14 amino acids. Trimming removed 4 bases from V and 5 bases from J; junction bases left unmatched: 6. As DNA, the CDR3 is TGCGCCAGCAGCCTGACAGGGGTGATGACTGAAGCTTTCTTT. It encodes CASSLTGVMTEAFF.

The chain uses TRBV4-1 and TRBJ1-1; no clear D gene. Germline V gives CDR1 MGHRA, CDR2 YSYEKL. Trimming took off 3 bases at V and 1 base at J, with 9 bases between the two ends. The CDR3 extends over 14 amino acids. CDR3 in DNA: TGCGCCAGCAGCCAGACATCCGCGAACACTGAAGCTTTCTTT. It specifies CASSQTSANTEAFF.

The chain combines TRBV19 with TRBJ1-4; no firm D call. V lost 9 bases and J 0 bases, leaving 14 bases between the germline ends. This CDR3 has 15 residues. Germline V CDR1 and CDR2: LNHDA, SQIVND (reference sequence). The CDR3 DNA reads TGTGCCAGCTCTCCCCCATTTCCAACTAATGAAAAACTGTTTTTT. It codes for CASSPPFPTNEKLFF.

The V call is TRBV5-5, the J call TRBJ2-7; 7 nucleotides align to TRBD1. Germline V gene lookup returns CDR1 SGHKS and CDR2 YYEKEE (reference sequence). V lost 4 bases to trimming and J lost 2 bases; unmatched junction nucleotides: 6. CDR3 length: 14 residues. The CDR3 sequence is CASSRGGSAYEQYF. DNA for the CDR3: TGTGCCAGCAGCCGAGGGGGCTCCGCCTACGAGCAGTACTTC.

The chain combines TRBV5-1 with TRBJ2-1, with 8 bases fitting TRBD1. Germline lookup yields CDR1 SGHRS and CDR2 YFSETQ. The trim removed 4 bases at V and 7 bases at J, leaving 7 bases unmatched. CDR3 length: 14 residues. The CDR3 sequence: CASSTGQGGNEQFF. CDR3 bases: TGCGCCAGCAGCACCGGACAGGGTGGTAATGAGCAGTTCTTC.

The V and J genes are TRBV30 and TRBJ1-3; D not certain. The V end was cut by 1 base, the J end by 7 bases, with 14 bases between. The CDR3 extends over 14 amino acids. Germline V CDR1 and CDR2: GTSNPN, SVGIG (reference sequence). The CDR3 sequence is CAWSGHDSRNTIYF. In DNA, the CDR3 is TGTGCCTGGAGTGGACACGACTCGCGTAACACCATATATTTT. The full variable domain, rest sourced from reference TRBV30 and TRBJ1-3, is SQTIHQWPATLVQPVGSPLSLECTVEGTSNPNLYWYRQAAGRGLQLLFYSVGIGQISSEVPQNLSASRPQDRQFILSSKKLLLSDSGFYLCAWSGHDSRNTIYFGEGSWLTVV.

The chain couples TRBV13 to TRBJ2-7; 7 bases are shared with TRBD2. CDR3 length: 16 amino acids. Germline V CDR1 and CDR2: PRHDT, FYEKMQ (reference sequence). V shed 0 bases and J 0 bases; nucleotides not matched to a gene: 5. The CDR3 spells CASSLGRGLTSYEQYF. The CDR3, as DNA: TGTGCCAGCAGCTTAGGCCGGGGACTAACCTCCTACGAGCAGTACTTC.

The table lists this clone with a few counts. The V call is TRBV5-4, the J call TRBJ2-1; 9 bases match TRBD1. The CDR3 has 16 amino acids. The V segment lost 5 bases and the J segment 8 bases; nucleotides outside the gene matches: 14. The germline gives CDR1 SGHNT, CDR2 YYREEE (reference sequence). The CDR3 nucleotides are TGTGCCAGCAGTTTGCTTCCGAGACAGGGGGGGTATGAGCAGTTCTTC. It translates to CASSLLPRQGGYEQFF.

The gene calls are TRBV2 and TRBJ1-5, with TRBD1 matching 7 bases. The CDR3 covers 14 residues. Germline CDR1 SNHLY, CDR2 FYNNEI. Unmatched junction bases numbered 5, after V lost 6 bases and J lost 3 bases. This CDR3 reads CASSWGQSNQPQHF. As DNA, the CDR3 is TGTGCCAGCAGCTGGGGACAGTCCAATCAGCCCCAGCATTTT.

The count of this clone is one. The chain links TRBV4-1 to TRBJ2-2; 10 bases agree with TRBD1. Germline CDR1 reads MGHRA; CDR2 reads YSYEKL. CDR3 length equals 17 residues. Trimming at V came to 0 bases and at J to 1 base, leaving 2 bases not matched to a gene. CDR3 DNA sequence: TGCGCCAGCAGCCAAGATGGGACAGGGGAGAACACCGGGGAGCTGTTTTTT. Encoded protein: CASSQDGTGENTGELFF.

The rearrangement links TRBV5-4 to TRBJ2-1; D possibly matches TRBD1 or TRBD2 (6 bases each). V dropped 3 bases and J dropped 9 bases, with 7 bases sitting between them. The CDR3 loop spans 11 amino acids. CDR1 SGHNT and CDR2 YYREEE come from the germline V gene (reference sequence). In DNA, the CDR3 is TGTGCCAGCAGCTCGGGGGCTGAGCAGTTCTTC. Its translation: CASSSGAEQFF.

The sample holds a few counts of this clone. V usage is TRBV7-6 and J usage is TRBJ1-4, with D perhaps matching TRBD1 (5 bases). The CDR3 extends over 14 amino acids. Germline V lookup: CDR1 SGHVS, CDR2 FNYEAQ. V was shortened by 3 bases and J by 8 bases, with 13 bases between the two germline ends. The CDR3 loop is CASSFMGTSEKLFF. In DNA form, the CDR3 reads TGTGCCAGCAGCTTCATGGGGACGAGCGAAAAACTGTTTTTT.

This sequence joins TRBV5-4 and TRBJ2-7; TRBD1 agrees at 11 bases. CDR3 size: 15 residues. The germline CDR1 and CDR2 sequences are SGHNT and YYREEE (reference sequence). V lost 4 bases and J lost 2; bases outside the gene matches: 5. This CDR3 is CASSLGQGVAYEQYF. CDR3 coding DNA: TGTGCCAGCAGCCTGGGACAGGGGGTCGCCTACGAGCAGTACTTC. Full variable domain (remainder filled in from reference TRBV5-4 and TRBJ2-7): ETGVTQSPTHLIKTRGQQVTLRCSSQSGHNTVSWYQQALGQGPQFIFQYYREEENGRGNFPPRFSGLQFPNYSSELNVNALELDDSALYLCASSLGQGVAYEQYFGPGTRLTVT.

V gene TRBV7-9 combines with J gene TRBJ2-4, with D tentatively TRBD1 (5 bases). V lost 4 bases, J lost 0 bases, and 7 bases lay in between. The CDR3 totals 14 residues. Germline CDR1 is SEHNR and CDR2 is FQNEAQ (reference sequence). The CDR3 bases are TGTGCCAGCAGCTCACAGGTAGCCAAAAACATTCAGTACTTC. Translation: CASSSQVAKNIQYF.

This sequence joins TRBV9 and TRBJ2-5, with 8 bases aligning to TRBD2. The CDR3 consists of 15 residues. CDR1 and CDR2 from the germline V gene are SGDLS and YYNGEE. Trimming took 6 bases from V and 4 from J; bases not matched to a gene: 11. The CDR3 loop reads CASNPFGLAGETQYF. As DNA, the CDR3 is TGTGCCAGCAACCCCTTCGGACTAGCAGGAGAGACCCAGTACTTC.

As DNA, the CDR3 is TGTGCCAGCAGCCTCCAGGGTAAATCCACTGAAGCTTTCTTT. Protein product: CASSLQGKSTEAFF. This chain links TRBV6-6 with TRBJ1-1, with a weak D call TRBD1 (5 bases). The CDR3 runs to 14 residues. From germline, CDR1 is MNHNY and CDR2 SVGAGI (reference sequence). Trimming took 6 bases from V and 4 from J, leaving 15 bases between them.